Presented here are 29 T cell receptor beta chains from one specimen sequenced in a study of CD8 T cells in ankylosing spondylitis. Study observations and caveats: Roughly 8 highly homologous variants made up a TCR beta motif that seemed to typify ankylosing spondylitis blood.

The antigens these receptors bind are not known. TCRdb itself ran the 5' RACE reads through MiXCR, one entry per CDR3 protein. Of 200,000 to 250,000 distinct CDR3 sequences in the sample, about 16% were seen once. The sample consisted of blood, either unsorted or a sorted T cell fraction (not recorded which). The receptors were sampled from a male donor with ankylosing spondylitis.

The table lists this clonotype with a few counts. The chain combines TRBV4-1 with TRBJ2-1; no clear D. Trimming removed 2 bases from V and 8 bases from J, with 10 bases in between. Germline CDR1 is MGHRA and CDR2 is YSYEKL. The CDR3 runs to 13 residues. CDR3 coding DNA: TGCGCCAGCAGCCAATCTGTGGGATATGAGCAGTTCTTC. Amino acids: CASSQSVGYEQFF.

This clonotype occurred many times. The CDR3 protein is CASSPQPGGWQPQHF. DNA for the CDR3: TGCGCCAGCAGCCCCCAACCAGGGGGCTGGCAGCCCCAGCATTTT. V usage is TRBV4-1 and J usage is TRBJ1-5; 8 nucleotides match TRBD1. Trimming cost V 4 bases and J 7 bases; bases outside gene matches: 9. This CDR3 comprises 15 residues. Germline V lookup: CDR1 MGHRA, CDR2 YSYEKL.

V gene TRBV4-1 combines with J gene TRBJ1-5; maybe TRBD1 (6 bases). V dropped 0 bases and J dropped 7 bases, with 16 bases sitting between them. The CDR3 runs to 16 residues. Germline CDR1 is MGHRA and CDR2 is YSYEKL. The CDR3: CASSQEGGGSGQPQHF. The CDR3 bases are TGCGCCAGCAGCCAAGAAGGAGGGGGATCGGGGCAGCCCCAGCATTTT.

This clonotype showed up many times. V and J are TRBV7-9 and TRBJ1-2, with D possibly matching TRBD1 (6 bases). Germline loops: CDR1 SEHNR, CDR2 FQNEAQ (reference sequence). V was clipped by 6 bases and J by 6 bases, with 20 bases between them. CDR3 size: 15 residues. CDR3 loop: CASRIPTGSAHGYTF. DNA for the CDR3: TGTGCCAGCAGAATCCCCACAGGGTCTGCTCATGGCTACACCTTC.

This chain links TRBV12-3 or TRBV12-4 with TRBJ2-1; no reliable D call. The CDR3 length is 16 residues. V lost 5 bases and J lost 0, with 14 bases in between. The CDR3 sequence is CASSPQQESSYNEQFF. As DNA, the CDR3 is TGTGCCAGCAGTCCACAGCAGGAGAGCTCCTACAATGAGCAGTTCTTC.

The table lists this clonotype with a few counts. The CDR3 sequence is CSARMPQDYQETQYF. The CDR3, as DNA: TGCAGTGCACGAATGCCTCAAGATTACCAAGAGACCCAGTACTTC. V usage is TRBV20-1 and J usage is TRBJ2-5; D gene uncertain. The CDR3 is 15 amino acids. Germline values: CDR1 DFQATT, CDR2 SNEGSKA (reference sequence). Trimming took 6 bases from V and 0 from J, leaving 17 bases between them.

Only a few counts were recorded for this clonotype. This chain joins TRBV20-1 and TRBJ1-2; a weak D match, TRBD1 (5 bases). The V gene lost 4 bases and the J gene lost 0 bases, with 6 bases spanning the gap. CDR3 length: 12 amino acids. CDR1 and CDR2 from the germline V gene are DFQATT and SNEGSKA (reference sequence). CDR3 DNA: TGCAGTGCTACAGGGTCTAACTATGGCTACACCTTC. Translating gives CSATGSNYGYTF.

This clonotype has a count of ten or more. V gene TRBV3-1 combines with J gene TRBJ2-1, with TRBD2 matching over 8 bases. CDR3 size: 14 residues. Looked up from germline, CDR1 is LGHDT and CDR2 is YNNKEL (reference sequence). V was pared by 6 bases and J by 9 bases, with 10 bases of the junction left unmatched. The DNA of the CDR3 is TGTGCCAGCAGTACTATGGGACTAGTGGGTGAGCAGTTCTTC. Protein product: CASSTMGLVGEQFF.

V gene TRBV19 combines with J gene TRBJ2-5; 7 bases are a match to TRBD1. CDR3 length equals 14 residues. Germline CDR1 reads LNHDA; CDR2 reads SQIVND (reference sequence). The ends lost 6 bases at V and 0 bases at J; junction bases unmatched: 4. The CDR3 coding sequence is TGTGCCAGTAGCCCGGGACAGTACCAAGAGACCCAGTACTTC. As protein: CASSPGQYQETQYF.

The V call is TRBV6-2 or TRBV6-3, the J call TRBJ2-7; D is ambiguous. V shed 0 bases and J shed 6 bases, with 12 bases lying between them. The CDR3 spans 14 residues. Germline CDR1 is MNHEY and CDR2 is SVGEGT. The CDR3 bases are TGTGCCAGCAGTTACTCGATTGAGGAGTCCGAGCAGTACTTC. It yields the protein CASSYSIEESEQYF.

This chain links TRBV7-2 with TRBJ2-3; D gene unclear. The CDR3 spans 13 residues. Trimming removed 6 bases at V and 2 bases at J, with 9 bases between. Germline V gene sequence: CDR1 SGHTA, CDR2 FQGNSA. The CDR3 sequence is CASSTPTTDTQYF. The CDR3 bases are TGTGCCAGCAGTACCCCTACCACAGATACGCAGTATTTT. The full variable domain, in which reference TRBV7-2 and TRBJ2-3 provide the parts outside the CDR3, is GAGVSQSPSNKVTEKGKDVELRCDPISGHTALYWYRQSLGQGLEFLIYFQGNSAPDKSGLPSDRFSAERTGGSVSTLTIQRTQQEDSAVYLCASSTPTTDTQYFGPGTRLTVL.

In its sample, this clonotype was seen a few times. This sequence joins TRBV4-1 and TRBJ1-1; 9 bases line up with TRBD1. Germline values: CDR1 MGHRA, CDR2 YSYEKL. J lost 5 bases, V lost 4 bases, and 5 bases had no gene match. This CDR3 is built from 14 residues. CDR3 in DNA: TGCGCCAGCAGCCCGGGACAGGGCTTGACTGAAGCTTTCTTT. Protein: CASSPGQGLTEAFF.

In this sample, this clonotype turned up a few times. The genes are TRBV9 and TRBJ2-5, with D perhaps assigned TRBD1 or TRBD2 (5 bases each). V lost 2 bases, J lost 2 bases, and 16 bases lay in between. The CDR3 is made up of 16 amino acids. Germline V gene sequence: CDR1 SGDLS, CDR2 YYNGEE. CDR3 in DNA: TGTGCCAGCAGCGTTCTTTTCGAGGGACCTCAAGAGACCCAGTACTTC. As protein: CASSVLFEGPQETQYF. The complete variable domain, with remaining parts taken from reference TRBV9 and TRBJ2-5, reads DSGVTQTPKHLITATGQRVTLRCSPRSGDLSVYWYQQSLDQGLQFLIQYYNGEERAKGNILERFSAQQFPDLHSELNLSSLELGDSALYFCASSVLFEGPQETQYFGPGTRLLVL.

This sequence joins TRBV15 and TRBJ2-3; no reliable D call. There are 13 residues in the CDR3. Germline V gene lookup returns CDR1 LNHNV and CDR2 YYDKDF (reference sequence). Trimming left V 7 bases short and J 6 bases short, with 14 bases between. The CDR3 loop is CATKHVMSDTQYF. The CDR3 nucleotides read TGTGCCACCAAACACGTAATGAGCGATACGCAGTATTTT.

This chain links TRBV29-1 with TRBJ1-4; D remains unclear. From germline, CDR1 is SQVTM and CDR2 ANQGSEA. The CDR3 sequence is 11 residues long. Deletions cut 6 bases from V and 4 bases from J, with 6 bases between. The CDR3 sequence is CSVPGNEKLFF. The CDR3 DNA reads TGCAGCGTACCGGGTAATGAAAAACTGTTTTTT.

The chain uses TRBV4-1 and TRBJ2-5, with 7 bases matching TRBD2. Germline V CDR1 and CDR2: MGHRA, YSYEKL. The CDR3 is 17 residues long. The V gene end was trimmed by 0 bases and the J gene end by 5 bases; junction bases not matched to a gene: 12. The CDR3 here is CASSQEGERVGGETQYF. The DNA for the CDR3 is TGCGCCAGCAGCCAAGAAGGAGAGAGAGTGGGAGGGGAGACCCAGTACTTC.

The rearrangement uses TRBV4-3 and TRBJ1-1; TRBD1 matches 8 bases. Germline V gene data show CDR1 as LGHNA and CDR2 as YSLEER. With 0 bases clipped from V and 0 bases from J, the junction kept 6 bases outside the gene matches. CDR3 length equals 17 residues. This CDR3 is CASSQERTGLMNTEAFF. The CDR3 DNA is TGCGCCAGCAGCCAAGAGAGGACAGGGCTAATGAACACTGAAGCTTTCTTT.

The chain has TRBV18 and TRBJ2-1; 7 nucleotides match TRBD2. V trimming: 6 bases; J trimming: 5 bases; junction bases outside the gene matches: 7. This CDR3 is 14 amino acids long. Germline V CDR1 and CDR2: KGHSH, LQKENI. The CDR3 spells CASSTAAGDNEQFF. CDR3 nucleotide sequence: TGTGCCAGCTCCACGGCCGCGGGGGACAATGAGCAGTTCTTC.

The rearrangement joins TRBV28 to TRBJ1-2; 7 positions agree with TRBD1. CDR3 size: 13 residues. Trimming removed 5 bases from V and 8 bases from J; junction bases left unmatched: 8. Per the germline V gene, CDR1 is MDHEN and CDR2 is SYDVKM. CDR3 coding DNA: TGTGCCAGCAGTCAACAGGGGTTTAACGGCTACACCTTC. Its translation is CASSQQGFNGYTF.

This clonotype occurred a few times. The V call is TRBV12-3 or TRBV12-4, the J call TRBJ1-1, with TRBD1 matching over 8 bases. This CDR3 comprises 17 residues. Trimming took 5 bases from V and 0 from J; bases not matched to a gene: 11. The CDR3 DNA reads TGTGCCAGCAGTCACCTAGCTAGACAGGGGATGAACACTGAAGCTTTCTTT. This translates into CASSHLARQGMNTEAFF.

The V gene is TRBV6-6, the J gene TRBJ2-3; D perhaps matches TRBD2 (5 bases). The CDR3 covers 11 residues. Deletions cut 8 bases from V and 14 bases from J, with 17 bases between. Germline V CDR1 and CDR2: MNHNY, SVGAGI (reference sequence). CDR3 in DNA: TGTGCCAGCCCGCTCGGGAATAGCTCGTATTTT. It yields the protein CASPLGNSSYF.

This clonotype appeared a few times. This chain uses TRBV27 with TRBJ2-1, with D hard to call. The CDR3 sequence is 13 residues long. The V gene lost 5 bases and the J gene lost 8 bases, with 13 bases spanning the gap. In germline, CDR1 is MNHEY, CDR2 SMNVEV (reference sequence). The CDR3 nucleotides are TGTGCCAGCAGTCCACATCGGGTGGATGAGCAGTTCTTC. Translation gives CASSPHRVDEQFF.

This clonotype was detected ten times or more. The chain uses TRBV9 and TRBJ1-1, with D perhaps matching TRBD1 (6 bases). This CDR3 is 14 amino acids long. Germline assignment: CDR1 SGDLS and CDR2 YYNGEE. Trimming cost V 0 bases and J 3 bases, with 9 bases left between them. The CDR3 is CASSVGRGDTEAFF. The CDR3 nucleotides are TGTGCCAGCAGCGTAGGAAGGGGGGACACTGAAGCTTTCTTT.

This clonotype came up a few times. The chain joins TRBV11-2 to TRBJ2-1; 7 bases fit TRBD2. Germline assignment: CDR1 SGHAT and CDR2 FQNNGV. The CDR3 is made up of 17 amino acids. J gave up 4 bases and V 2 bases, and 11 bases lay outside the gene matches. The chain's CDR3 is CASSLYQTGRSYNEQFF. The DNA of the CDR3 is TGTGCCAGCAGCTTATACCAAACCGGGAGGTCTTACAATGAGCAGTTCTTC. The whole variable domain, filled in from reference TRBV11-2 and TRBJ2-1, reads EAGVAQSPRYKIIEKRQSVAFWCNPISGHATLYWYQQILGQGPKLLIQFQNNGVVDDSQLPKDRFSAERLKGVDSTLKIQPAKLEDSAVYLCASSLYQTGRSYNEQFFGPGTRLTVL.

V and J are TRBV7-8 and TRBJ1-1; D unresolved. V lost 8 bases to trimming and J lost 1 base, with 5 bases between them. Per germline, CDR1 SGHVS and CDR2 FQNEAQ. The CDR3 runs to 11 residues. CDR3 nucleotide sequence: TGTGCCAGCGAGGGGAACACTGAAGCTTTCTTT. Translation: CASEGNTEAFF.

The chain uses TRBV4-1 and TRBJ1-2, with 9 bases matching TRBD1. The CDR3 loop spans 17 amino acids. From germline, CDR1 is MGHRA and CDR2 YSYEKL. The V and J ends lost 3 bases and 2 bases, in that order; junction bases with no gene match: 10. CDR3 region: CASSHRDREEANYGYTF. The CDR3 DNA follows: TGCGCCAGCAGCCACCGGGACAGGGAGGAGGCAAACTATGGCTACACCTTC.

This clonotype turned up a few times. J is TRBJ2-7 and V is TRBV6-5; perhaps TRBD1 as D (5 bases). V was trimmed by 6 bases and J by 4 bases, leaving 10 bases between them. This CDR3 comprises 12 residues. Germline loops: CDR1 MNHEY, CDR2 SVGAGI. This CDR3 is CASSAGLYEQYF. In DNA form, the CDR3 reads TGTGCCAGCAGCGCAGGGCTTTACGAGCAGTACTTC.

This clonotype was seen only a few times. This chain joins TRBV21-1 and TRBJ1-1; TRBD1, as called in the table, went unchecked against the DNA. TRBV21-1 corresponds to a pseudogene. This CDR3 comprises 10 residues. The CDR3 DNA follows: TGTGCGGGGGCGCAGGGGGAAGCTTTCTTT. It yields the protein CAGAQGEAFF.

V and J are TRBV7-9 and TRBJ2-1; 7 bases are a match to TRBD1. Germline V lookup: CDR1 SEHNR, CDR2 FQNEAQ (reference sequence). The CDR3 is 13 amino acids. Trimming took 6 bases from V and 10 from J; bases not matched to a gene: 9. CDR3 region: CASSYRQGGEQFF. For the CDR3, the DNA is TGTGCCAGCAGTTACCGACAGGGTGGGGAGCAGTTCTTC.